The 9 T cell receptor beta chains below all came from one sample that was sequenced in a study of regulatory T cells in long-lasting Graves disease. Time point of the sample: persistent/refractory GD, antithyroid drugs over 5 years with positive TRAb. PBMC RNA served as the TCR library source. Building of the TCR beta libraries involved iRepertoire HTBI primers and Arm-PCR of CDR3 regions. One entry per CDR3 protein results from TCRdb running MiXCR on the multiplex PCR reads. Of a few hundred thousand distinct CDR3 sequences in the sample, around a quarter are singletons; the top ten hold around 24%. Sequences were derived from peripheral blood mononuclear cells (PBMCs), sampled when the disease was refractory, from a patient treated with antithyroid drugs. The receptors stem from a female donor with Graves disease.

V gene TRBV18 combines with J gene TRBJ2-7; maybe TRBD2 (5 bases). The CDR3 length is 15 residues. V was clipped by 2 bases and J by 3 bases, with 14 bases between them. Germline lookup yields CDR1 KGHSH and CDR2 LQKENI. DNA of the CDR3: TGTGCCAGCTCACCAAGCAGGCTCGGGATCTACGAGCAGTACTTC. The encoded protein is CASSPSRLGIYEQYF. The variable domain in full, completed from reference TRBV18 and TRBJ2-7, reads NAGVMQNPRHLVRRRGQEARLRCSPMKGHSHVYWYRQLPEEGLKFMVYLQKENIIDESGMPKERFSAEFPKEGPSILRIQQVVRGDSAAYFCASSPSRLGIYEQYFGPGTRLTVT.

This chain joins TRBV4-1 and TRBJ2-7; a possible D gene is TRBD2 (6 bases). The germline CDR1 and CDR2 sequences are MGHRA and YSYEKL. The CDR3 sequence is 15 residues long. Trimming stripped 1 base from V and 2 bases from J, with 12 bases between. Here the CDR3 DNA reads TGCGCCAGCAGCCAAGTGTCAGGCGGGGCCTACGAGCAGTACTTC. As protein: CASSQVSGGAYEQYF.

V usage is TRBV19 and J usage is TRBJ2-2; D unresolved. The V end lost 5 bases, the J end lost 3 bases, and 10 bases lay between the germline ends. The CDR3 extends over 14 amino acids. Germline V lookup: CDR1 LNHDA, CDR2 SQIVND (reference sequence). CDR3 in amino acids: CASSLGYDTGELFF. CDR3 nucleotide sequence: TGTGCCAGTAGTTTGGGCTATGACACCGGGGAGCTGTTTTTT. The full variable domain, completed using reference TRBV19 and TRBJ2-2, is DGGITQSPKYLFRKEGQNVTLSCEQNLNHDAMYWYRQDPGQGLRLIYYSQIVNDFQKGDIAEGYSVSREKKESFPLTVTSAQKNPTAFYLCASSLGYDTGELFFGEGSRLTVL.

The V call is TRBV12-3 or TRBV12-4, the J call TRBJ2-2, with a tentative D call TRBD1 (5 bases). Trimming removed 8 bases from V and 0 bases from J, with 13 bases in between. This CDR3 has 15 amino acids. CDR3 nucleotides: TGTGCCAGCCGCTCCAGGGCGGCGAACACCGGGGAGCTGTTTTTT. It specifies CASRSRAANTGELFF.

The rearrangement links TRBV7-2 to TRBJ2-3; TRBD1 is a possible D gene (5 bases). There are 13 residues in the CDR3. Germline CDR1 SGHTA, CDR2 FQGNSA. V lost 5 bases, J lost 1 base, and 7 bases lay in between. This chain's CDR3 is CASSQGRTDTQYF. CDR3 nucleotide sequence: TGTGCCAGCAGCCAGGGTCGCACAGATACGCAGTATTTT.

This clonotype was detected a few times. The rearrangement joins TRBV6-1 to TRBJ2-3, with TRBD2 matching over 8 bases. Germline trimming cut 6 bases from V and 4 bases from J; bases unmatched to any gene: 9. This CDR3 contains 15 residues. CDR1 and CDR2 (germline): MNHNS, SASEGT. The CDR3 DNA reads TGTGCCAGCAGCGGGGCGGGGGGCGCAGCAGATACGCAGTATTTT. Residues: CASSGAGGAADTQYF.

A note on this clonotype: A much bigger clone sits one base away, suggesting this may be a read error. This chain uses TRBV27 with TRBJ2-7; TRBD2 agrees at 8 bases. The CDR3 loop spans 15 amino acids. Germline CDR1 is MNHEY and CDR2 is SMNVEV (reference sequence). The CDR3 bases are TGTGCCGGCAGTTTATCGGCTAGCGGGTTGTACGAGCAGTACTTC. This gives the protein CAGSLSASGLYEQYF.

The chain links TRBV20-1 to TRBJ2-3; D is uncertain. Trimming stripped 2 bases from V and 2 bases from J, with 5 bases between. The CDR3 extends over 12 amino acids. Germline V CDR1 and CDR2: DFQATT, SNEGSKA (reference sequence). CDR3 loop: CSARTTTDTQYF. For the CDR3, the DNA is TGCAGTGCTAGAACTACCACAGATACGCAGTATTTT.

The chain employs TRBV5-1 and TRBJ1-1, with TRBD1 as a possible D gene (5 bases). V gave up 4 bases and J gave up 6 bases, with 13 bases separating them. Germline CDR1 SGHRS, CDR2 YFSETQ. The CDR3 covers 13 residues. The CDR3 DNA follows: TGCGCCAGCAGCCTTCCACAGGCTTCTGAAGCTTTCTTT. Encoded protein: CASSLPQASEAFF.